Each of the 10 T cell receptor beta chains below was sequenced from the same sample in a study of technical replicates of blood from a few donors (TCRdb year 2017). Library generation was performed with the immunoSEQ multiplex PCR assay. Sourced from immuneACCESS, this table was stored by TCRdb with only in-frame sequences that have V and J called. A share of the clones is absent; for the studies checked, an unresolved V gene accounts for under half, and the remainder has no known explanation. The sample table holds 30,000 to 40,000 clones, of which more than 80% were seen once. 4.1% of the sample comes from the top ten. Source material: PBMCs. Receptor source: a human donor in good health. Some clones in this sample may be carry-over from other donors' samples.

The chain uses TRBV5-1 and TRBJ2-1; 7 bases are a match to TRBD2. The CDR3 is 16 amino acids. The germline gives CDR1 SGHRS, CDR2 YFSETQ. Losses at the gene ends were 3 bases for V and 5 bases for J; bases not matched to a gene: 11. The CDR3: CASSSVRSGTNNEQFF. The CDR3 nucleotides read TGCGCCAGCAGCTCCGTTCGGAGCGGGACGAACAATGAGCAGTTCTTC. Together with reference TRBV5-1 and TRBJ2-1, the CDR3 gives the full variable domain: KAGVTQTPRYLIKTRGQQVTLSCSPISGHRSVSWYQQTPGQGLQFLFEYFSETQRNKGNFPGRFSGRQFSNSRSEMNVSTLELGDSALYLCASSSVRSGTNNEQFFGPGTRLTVL.

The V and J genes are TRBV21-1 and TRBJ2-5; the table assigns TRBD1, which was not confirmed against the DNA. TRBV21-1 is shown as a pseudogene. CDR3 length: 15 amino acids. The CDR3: CASSPVSGDGKTQYF. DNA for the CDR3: TGTGCCAGCAGCCCGGTCTCAGGGGACGGAAAGACCCAGTACTTC.

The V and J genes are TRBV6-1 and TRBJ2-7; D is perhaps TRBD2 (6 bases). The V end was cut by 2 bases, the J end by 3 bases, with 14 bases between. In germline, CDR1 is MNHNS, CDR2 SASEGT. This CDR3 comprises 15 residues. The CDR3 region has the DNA TGTGCCAGCAGTGAATGGGACTCTCAAGGCTACGAGCAGTACTTC. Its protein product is CASSEWDSQGYEQYF.

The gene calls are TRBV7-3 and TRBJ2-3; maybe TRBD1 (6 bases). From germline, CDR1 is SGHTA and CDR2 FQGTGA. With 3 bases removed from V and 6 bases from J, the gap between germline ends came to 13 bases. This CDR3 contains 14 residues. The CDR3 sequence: CASSFRTATDTQYF. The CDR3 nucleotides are TGTGCCAGCAGCTTTCGGACAGCGACGGATACGCAGTATTTT.

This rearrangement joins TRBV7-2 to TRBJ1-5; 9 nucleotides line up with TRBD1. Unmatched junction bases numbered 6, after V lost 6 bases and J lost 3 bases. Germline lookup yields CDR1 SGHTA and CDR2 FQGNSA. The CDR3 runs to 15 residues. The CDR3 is CASRPDRGNNQPQHF. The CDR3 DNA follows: TGTGCCAGCAGACCGGACAGGGGAAACAATCAGCCCCAGCATTTT.

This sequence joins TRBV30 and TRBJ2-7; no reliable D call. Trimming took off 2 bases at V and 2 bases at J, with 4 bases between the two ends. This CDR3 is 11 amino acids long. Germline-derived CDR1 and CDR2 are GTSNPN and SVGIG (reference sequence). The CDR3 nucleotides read TGTGCCTGGAGTCCCGCCTACGAGCAGTACTTC. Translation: CAWSPAYEQYF.

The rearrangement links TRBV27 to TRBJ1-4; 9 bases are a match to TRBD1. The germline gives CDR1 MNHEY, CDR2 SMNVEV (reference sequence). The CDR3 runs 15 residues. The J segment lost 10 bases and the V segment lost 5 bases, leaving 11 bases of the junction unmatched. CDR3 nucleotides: TGTGCCAGCAGTACCTACAGGGGGCGCAGGGGAAAACTGTTTTTT. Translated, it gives CASSTYRGRRGKLFF. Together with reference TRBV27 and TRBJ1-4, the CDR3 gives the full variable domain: EAQVTQNPRYLITVTGKKLTVTCSQNMNHEYMSWYRQDPGLGLRQIYYSMNVEVTDKGDVPEGYKVSRKEKRNFPLILESPSPNQTSLYFCASSTYRGRRGKLFFGSGTQLSVL.

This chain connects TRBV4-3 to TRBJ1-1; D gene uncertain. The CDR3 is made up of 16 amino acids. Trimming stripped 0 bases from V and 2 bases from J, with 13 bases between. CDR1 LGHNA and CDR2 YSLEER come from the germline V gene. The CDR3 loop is CASSQDRGTRNTEAFF. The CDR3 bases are TGCGCCAGCAGCCAAGATCGTGGCACCAGAAACACTGAAGCTTTCTTT.

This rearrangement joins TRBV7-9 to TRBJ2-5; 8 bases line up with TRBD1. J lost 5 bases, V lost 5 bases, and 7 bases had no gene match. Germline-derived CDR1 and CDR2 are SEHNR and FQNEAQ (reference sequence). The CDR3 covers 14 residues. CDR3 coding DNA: TGTGCCAGCAGCCGGCAGGGGGCGTGGGAGACCCAGTACTTC. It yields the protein CASSRQGAWETQYF.

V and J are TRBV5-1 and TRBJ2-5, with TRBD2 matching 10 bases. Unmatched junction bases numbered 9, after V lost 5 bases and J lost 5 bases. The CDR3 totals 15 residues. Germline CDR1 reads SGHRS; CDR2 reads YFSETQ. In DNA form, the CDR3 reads TGCGCCAGCAGTCCCAGCGGGGGGGCCTTGGAGACCCAGTACTTC. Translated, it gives CASSPSGGALETQYF.